This T cell receptor beta chain was obtained from a study of T-cell memory formation after mild COVID-19. With constant-segment primers, 5'RACE yielded cDNA libraries of TCR alpha and TCR beta that carried sample barcodes and UMIs. MiXCR, run by TCRdb on the 5' RACE reads, gives a single entry per CDR3 protein. The sample contains about 62,000 distinct CDR3 sequences, over 8.5% of which appear only once. This clonotype was detected a few times. As yet, its antigen is unknown. The CDR3 contains 16 residues. Looked up from germline, CDR1 is SGHRS and CDR2 is YFSETQ. V was trimmed by 4 bases and J by 0 bases, leaving 15 bases between them. Study results and caveats: Specificity for SARS-CoV-2 was not confirmed among the second-wave clones peaking on day 37. CD8+ contracting clones occupied EMRA, while CD4+ ones occupied mainly CM and EM. A balance of CD4 and CD8 characterized clones contracting day 15 to 85, whereas later expanders leaned CD4+.

This clonotype was sampled from a man aged 18 to 29 who had mild COVID-19 (a few samples of this study predate the infection). Cell type and time point are not known. Sequenced material: PBMCs or a T cell subset sorted from them (not recorded which). This sequence joins TRBV5-1 and TRBJ2-3; D uncertain. This CDR3 is CASSPEGRSSTDTQYF. As DNA, the CDR3 is TGCGCCAGCAGCCCCGAAGGGCGGTCTAGCACAGATACGCAGTATTTT.